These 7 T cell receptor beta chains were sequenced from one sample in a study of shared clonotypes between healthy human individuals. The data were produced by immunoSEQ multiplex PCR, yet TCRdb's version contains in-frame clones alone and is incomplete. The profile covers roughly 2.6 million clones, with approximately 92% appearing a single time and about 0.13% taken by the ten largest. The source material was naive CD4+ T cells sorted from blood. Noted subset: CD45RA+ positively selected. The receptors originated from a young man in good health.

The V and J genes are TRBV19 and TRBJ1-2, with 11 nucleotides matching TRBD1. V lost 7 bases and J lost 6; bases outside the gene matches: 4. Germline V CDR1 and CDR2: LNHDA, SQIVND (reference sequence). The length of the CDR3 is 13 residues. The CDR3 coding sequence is TGTGCCAGTAAAGGACAGGGGGCGGATGGCTACACCTTC. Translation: CASKGQGADGYTF.

CDR3 protein: CASRGTGGFHEQYF. DNA for the CDR3: TGTGCCAGCAGGGGGACAGGGGGCTTCCACGAGCAGTACTTC. The chain employs TRBV6-5 and TRBJ2-7; TRBD1 agrees at 12 bases. CDR1 is MNHEY, CDR2 SVGAGI, per germline. The CDR3 extends over 14 amino acids. V shed 6 bases and J 5 bases; nucleotides not matched to a gene: 5.

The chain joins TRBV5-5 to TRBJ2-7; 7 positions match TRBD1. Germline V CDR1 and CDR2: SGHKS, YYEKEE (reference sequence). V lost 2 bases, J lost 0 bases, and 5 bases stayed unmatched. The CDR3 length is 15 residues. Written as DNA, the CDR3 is TGTGCCAGCAGCTTAGGGGGCCAACACTCCTACGAGCAGTACTTC. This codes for CASSLGGQHSYEQYF.

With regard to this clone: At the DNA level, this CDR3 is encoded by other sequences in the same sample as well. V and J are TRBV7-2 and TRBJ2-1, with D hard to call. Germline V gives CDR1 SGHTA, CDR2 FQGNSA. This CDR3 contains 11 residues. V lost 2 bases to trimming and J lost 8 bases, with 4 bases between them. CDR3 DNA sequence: TGTGCCAGCAGCTTACTGTATGAGCAGTTCTTC. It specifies CASSLLYEQFF.

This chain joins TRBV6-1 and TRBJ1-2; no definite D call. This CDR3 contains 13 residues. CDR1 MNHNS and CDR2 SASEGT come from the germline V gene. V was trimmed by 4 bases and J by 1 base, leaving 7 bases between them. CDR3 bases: TGTGCCAGCAGTGTAGACCTTAACTATGGCTACACCTTC. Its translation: CASSVDLNYGYTF.

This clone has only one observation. The CDR3 region has the DNA TGTGCCAGCAGCCAGCGACCGGGGGAGAACACCGGGGAGCTGTTTTTT. As protein: CASSQRPGENTGELFF. The chain combines TRBV4-2 with TRBJ2-2, with D possibly matching TRBD2 (6 bases). V was clipped by 3 bases and J by 1 base, with 12 bases between them. This CDR3 has 16 amino acids. Germline V CDR1 and CDR2: LGHNA, YNFKEQ.

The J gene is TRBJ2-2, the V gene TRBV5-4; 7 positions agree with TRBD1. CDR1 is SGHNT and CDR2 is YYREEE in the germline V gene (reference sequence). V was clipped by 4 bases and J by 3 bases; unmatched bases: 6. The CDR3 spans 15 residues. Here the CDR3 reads CASSGDRDYTGELFF. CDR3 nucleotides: TGTGCCAGCAGCGGGGACAGAGACTACACCGGGGAGCTGTTTTTT.